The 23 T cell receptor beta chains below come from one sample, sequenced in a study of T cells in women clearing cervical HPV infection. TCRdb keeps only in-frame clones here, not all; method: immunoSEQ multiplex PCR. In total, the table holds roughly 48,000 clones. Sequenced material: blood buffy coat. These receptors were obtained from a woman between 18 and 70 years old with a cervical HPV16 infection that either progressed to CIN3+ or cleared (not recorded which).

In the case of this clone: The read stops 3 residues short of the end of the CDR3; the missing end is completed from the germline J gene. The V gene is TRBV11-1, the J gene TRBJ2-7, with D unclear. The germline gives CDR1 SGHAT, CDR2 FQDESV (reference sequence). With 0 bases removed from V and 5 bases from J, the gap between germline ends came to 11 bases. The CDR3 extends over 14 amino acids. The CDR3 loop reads CASSLAAVVNEQYF. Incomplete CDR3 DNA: TGTGCCAGCAGCTTAGCAGCCGTGGTAAACGAG.

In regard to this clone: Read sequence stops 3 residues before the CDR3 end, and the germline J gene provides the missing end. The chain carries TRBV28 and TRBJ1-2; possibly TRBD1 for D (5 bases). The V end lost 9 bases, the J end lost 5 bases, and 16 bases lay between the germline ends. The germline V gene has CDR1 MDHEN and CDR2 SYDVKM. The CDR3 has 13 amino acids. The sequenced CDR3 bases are TGTGCCAGTAACCCGGGGGGTTCTTATGGC. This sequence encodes CASNPGGSYG. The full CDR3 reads CASNPGGSYGYTF.

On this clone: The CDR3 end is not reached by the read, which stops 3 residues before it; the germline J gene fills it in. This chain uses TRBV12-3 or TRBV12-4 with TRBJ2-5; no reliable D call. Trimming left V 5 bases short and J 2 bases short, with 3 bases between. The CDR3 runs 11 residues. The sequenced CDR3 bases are TGTGCCAGCAGTACTCAAGAGACC. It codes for CASSTQET. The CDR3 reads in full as CASSTQETQYF.

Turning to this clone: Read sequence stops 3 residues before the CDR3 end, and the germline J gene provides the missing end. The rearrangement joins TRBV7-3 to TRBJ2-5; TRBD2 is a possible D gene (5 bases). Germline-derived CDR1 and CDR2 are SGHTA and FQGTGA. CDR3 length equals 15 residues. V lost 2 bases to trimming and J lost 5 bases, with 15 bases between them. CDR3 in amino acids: CASSLETPSRETQYF. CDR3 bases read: TGTGCCAGCAGCTTAGAAACTCCTAGCAGGGAGACC. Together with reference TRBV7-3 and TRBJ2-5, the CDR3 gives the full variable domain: GAGVSQTPSNKVTEKGKYVELRCDPISGHTALYWYRQSLGQGPEFLIYFQGTGAADDSGLPNDRFFAVRPEGSVSTLKIQRTERGDSAVYLCASSLETPSRETQYFGPGTRLLVL.

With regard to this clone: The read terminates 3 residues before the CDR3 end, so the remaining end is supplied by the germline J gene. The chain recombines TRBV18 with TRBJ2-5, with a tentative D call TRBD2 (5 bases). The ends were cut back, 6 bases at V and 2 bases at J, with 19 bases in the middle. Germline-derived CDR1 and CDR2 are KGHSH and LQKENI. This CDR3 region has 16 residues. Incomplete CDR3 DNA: TGTGCCAGCTCCACCGGGGTGGGCAGCCTACAAGAGACC. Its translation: CASSTGVGSLQET. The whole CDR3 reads CASSTGVGSLQETQYF.

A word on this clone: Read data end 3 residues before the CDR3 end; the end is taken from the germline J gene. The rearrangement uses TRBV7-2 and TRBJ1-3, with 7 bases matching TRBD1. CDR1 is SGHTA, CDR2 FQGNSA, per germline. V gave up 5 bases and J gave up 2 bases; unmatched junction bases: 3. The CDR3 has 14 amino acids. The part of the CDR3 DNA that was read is TGTGCCAGCAGCCCCGACAGGGCTGGAAACACC. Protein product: CASSPDRAGNT. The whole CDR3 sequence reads CASSPDRAGNTIYF.

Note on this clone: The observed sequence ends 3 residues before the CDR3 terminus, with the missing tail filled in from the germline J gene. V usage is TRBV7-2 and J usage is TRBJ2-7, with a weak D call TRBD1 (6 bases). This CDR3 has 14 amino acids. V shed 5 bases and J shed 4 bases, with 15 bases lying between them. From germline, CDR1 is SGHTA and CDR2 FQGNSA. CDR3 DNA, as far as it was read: TGTGCCAGCAGCCCCGGACAGCGGCAATACGAG. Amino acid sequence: CASSPGQRQYE. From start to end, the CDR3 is CASSPGQRQYEQYF.

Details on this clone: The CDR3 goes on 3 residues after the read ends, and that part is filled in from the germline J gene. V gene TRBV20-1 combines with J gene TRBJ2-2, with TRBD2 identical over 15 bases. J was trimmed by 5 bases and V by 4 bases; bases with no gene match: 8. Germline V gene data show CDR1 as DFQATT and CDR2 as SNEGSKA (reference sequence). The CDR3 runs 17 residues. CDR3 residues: CSANTPGLAGGTGELFF. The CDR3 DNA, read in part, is TGCAGTGCTAATACTCCGGGACTAGCGGGGGGTACCGGGGAG.

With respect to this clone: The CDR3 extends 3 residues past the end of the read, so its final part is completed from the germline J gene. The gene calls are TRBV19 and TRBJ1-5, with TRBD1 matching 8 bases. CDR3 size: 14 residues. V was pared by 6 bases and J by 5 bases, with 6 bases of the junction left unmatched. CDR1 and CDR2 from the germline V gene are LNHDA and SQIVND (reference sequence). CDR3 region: CASSETGAHQPQHF. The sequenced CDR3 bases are TGTGCCAGTAGCGAGACAGGGGCCCATCAGCCC.

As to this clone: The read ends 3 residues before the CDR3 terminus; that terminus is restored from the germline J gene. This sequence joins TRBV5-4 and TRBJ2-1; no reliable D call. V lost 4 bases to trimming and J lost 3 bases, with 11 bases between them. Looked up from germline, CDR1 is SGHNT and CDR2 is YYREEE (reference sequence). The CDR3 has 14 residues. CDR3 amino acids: CASSRETYYNEQFF. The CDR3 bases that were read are TGTGCCAGCAGCCGAGAGACTTACTACAATGAG.

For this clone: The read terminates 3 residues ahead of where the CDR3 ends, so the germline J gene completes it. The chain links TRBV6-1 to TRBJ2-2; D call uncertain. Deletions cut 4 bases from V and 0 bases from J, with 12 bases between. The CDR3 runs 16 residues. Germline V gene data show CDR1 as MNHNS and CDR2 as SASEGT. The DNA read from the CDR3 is TGTGCCAGCAGTGTGTTGCAGCGCTCGAACACCGGGGAG. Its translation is CASSVLQRSNTGE. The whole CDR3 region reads CASSVLQRSNTGELFF.

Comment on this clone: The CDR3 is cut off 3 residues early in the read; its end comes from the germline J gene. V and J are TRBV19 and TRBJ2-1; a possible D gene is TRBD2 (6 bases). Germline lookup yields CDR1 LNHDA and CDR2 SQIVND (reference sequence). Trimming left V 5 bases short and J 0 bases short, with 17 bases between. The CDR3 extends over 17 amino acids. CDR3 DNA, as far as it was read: TGTGCCAGTAGTTCAGGGACTCTCCTTAGCTCCTACAATGAG. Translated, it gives CASSSGTLLSSYNE. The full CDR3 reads CASSSGTLLSSYNEQFF. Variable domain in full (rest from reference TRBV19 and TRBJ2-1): DGGITQSPKYLFRKEGQNVTLSCEQNLNHDAMYWYRQDPGQGLRLIYYSQIVNDFQKGDIAEGYSVSREKKESFPLTVTSAQKNPTAFYLCASSSGTLLSSYNEQFFGPGTRLTVL.

The sequenced part of the CDR3 DNA is TGTGCCAGTACCACGATGACAGGGTCCCACGAG. This encodes CASTTMTGSHE. The entire CDR3 is CASTTMTGSHEQYF. The rearrangement joins TRBV19 to TRBJ2-7; 7 bases match TRBD1. Read coverage stops 3 residues before the CDR3 terminus; the germline J gene supplies the remainder. Germline V gene data show CDR1 as LNHDA and CDR2 as SQIVND (reference sequence). CDR3 size: 14 residues. The junction had 11 bases not matched to a gene; V was cut back by 7 bases and J by 5 bases.

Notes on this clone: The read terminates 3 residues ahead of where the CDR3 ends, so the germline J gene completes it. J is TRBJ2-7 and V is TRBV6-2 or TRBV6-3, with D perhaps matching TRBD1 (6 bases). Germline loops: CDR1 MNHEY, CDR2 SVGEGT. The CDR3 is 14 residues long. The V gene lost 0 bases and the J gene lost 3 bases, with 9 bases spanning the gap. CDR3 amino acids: CASSYSGQNYEQYF. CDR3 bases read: TGTGCCAGCAGTTACTCTGGACAGAACTACGAG.

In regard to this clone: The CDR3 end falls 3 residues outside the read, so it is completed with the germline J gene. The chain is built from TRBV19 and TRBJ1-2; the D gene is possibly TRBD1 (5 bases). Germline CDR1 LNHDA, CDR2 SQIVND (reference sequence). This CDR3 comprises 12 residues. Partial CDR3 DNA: TGTGCCAGTTCAGGGTCCGGGGGAGGC. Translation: CASSGSGGG. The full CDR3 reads CASSGSGGGYTF.

The CDR3 loop is CASSDRVNYGYTF. Incomplete CDR3 DNA: TGTGCCAGCAGTGACAGGGTAAACTATGGC. V gene TRBV2 combines with J gene TRBJ1-2; D perhaps matches TRBD1 (5 bases). The read stops 3 residues short of the end of the CDR3; the missing end is completed from the germline J gene. The CDR3 length is 13 residues. The germline CDR1 and CDR2 sequences are SNHLY and FYNNEI. The V gene lost 3 bases and the J gene lost 2 bases, with 7 bases spanning the gap. Filled out from reference TRBV2 and TRBJ1-2, the complete variable domain reads EPEVTQTPSHQVTQMGQEVILRCVPISNHLYFYWYRQILGQKVEFLVSFYNNEISEKSEIFDDQFSVERPDGSNFTLKIRSTKLEDSAMYFCASSDRVNYGYTFGSGTRLTVV.

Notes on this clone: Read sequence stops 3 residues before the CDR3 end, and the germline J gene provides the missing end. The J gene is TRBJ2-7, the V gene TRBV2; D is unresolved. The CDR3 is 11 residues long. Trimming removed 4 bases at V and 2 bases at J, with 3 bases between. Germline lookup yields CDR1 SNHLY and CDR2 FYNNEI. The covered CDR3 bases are TGTGCCAGCAGTGCCACCTACGAG. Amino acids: CASSATYE. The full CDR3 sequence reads CASSATYEQYF.

The CDR3 is CASGREGRTDTQYF. CDR3 DNA, as far as it was read: TGTGCCAGCGGGCGGGAGGGCCGCACAGATACG. This chain uses TRBV2 with TRBJ2-3; 9 bases agree with TRBD2. The read ends 3 residues before the CDR3 terminus; that terminus is restored from the germline J gene. The CDR3 loop spans 14 amino acids. Looked up from germline, CDR1 is SNHLY and CDR2 is FYNNEI. The V and J ends lost 8 bases and 1 base, in that order; junction bases with no gene match: 4.

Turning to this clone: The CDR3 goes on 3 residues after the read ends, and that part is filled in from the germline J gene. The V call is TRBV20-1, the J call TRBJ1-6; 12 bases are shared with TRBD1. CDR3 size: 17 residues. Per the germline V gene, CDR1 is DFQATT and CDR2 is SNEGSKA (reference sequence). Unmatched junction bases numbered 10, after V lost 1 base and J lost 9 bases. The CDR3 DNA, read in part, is TGCAGTGCTAGAGCCAAATCCGGGACAGGGGGCACTTCACCC. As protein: CSARAKSGTGGTSP. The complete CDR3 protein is CSARAKSGTGGTSPLHF.

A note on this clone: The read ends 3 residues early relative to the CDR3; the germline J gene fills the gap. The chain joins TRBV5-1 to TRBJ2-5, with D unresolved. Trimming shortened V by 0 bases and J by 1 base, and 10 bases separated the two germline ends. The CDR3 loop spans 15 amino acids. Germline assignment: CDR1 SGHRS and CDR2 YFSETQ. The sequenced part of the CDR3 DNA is TGCGCCAGCAGCTTGGAGGCAGGCTTCCAAGAGACC. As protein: CASSLEAGFQET. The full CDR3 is CASSLEAGFQETQYF.

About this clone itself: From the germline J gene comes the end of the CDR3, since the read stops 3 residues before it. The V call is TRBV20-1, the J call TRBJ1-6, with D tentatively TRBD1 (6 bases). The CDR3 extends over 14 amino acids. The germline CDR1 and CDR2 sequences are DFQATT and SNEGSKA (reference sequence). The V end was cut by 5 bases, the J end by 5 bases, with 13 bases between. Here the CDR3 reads CSAGNAGDNSPLHF. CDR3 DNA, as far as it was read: TGCAGTGCTGGCAACGCAGGGGATAATTCACCC.

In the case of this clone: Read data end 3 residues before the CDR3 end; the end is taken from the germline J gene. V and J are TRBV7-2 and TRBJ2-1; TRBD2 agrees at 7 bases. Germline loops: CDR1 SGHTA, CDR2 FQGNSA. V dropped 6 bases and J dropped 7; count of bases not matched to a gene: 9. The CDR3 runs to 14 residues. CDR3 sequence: CASSRRWGGNEQFF. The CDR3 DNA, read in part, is TGTGCCAGCAGTCGCCGATGGGGGGGGAATGAG. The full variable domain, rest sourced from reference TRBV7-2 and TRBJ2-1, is GAGVSQSPSNKVTEKGKDVELRCDPISGHTALYWYRQSLGQGLEFLIYFQGNSAPDKSGLPSDRFSAERTGGSVSTLTIQRTQQEDSAVYLCASSRRWGGNEQFFGPGTRLTVL.

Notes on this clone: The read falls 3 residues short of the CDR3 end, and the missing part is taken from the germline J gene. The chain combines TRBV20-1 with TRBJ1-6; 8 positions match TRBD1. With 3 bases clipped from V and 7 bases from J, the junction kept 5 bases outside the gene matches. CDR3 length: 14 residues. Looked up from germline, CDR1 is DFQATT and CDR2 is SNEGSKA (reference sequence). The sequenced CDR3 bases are TGCAGTGCTAGGGGACAGGTGGGGAATTCACCC. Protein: CSARGQVGNSP. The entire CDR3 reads CSARGQVGNSPLHF.